The TCR beta chain described here comes from a study of cytomegalovirus exposure and HLA in healthy donors. Primers: 60 Vbeta forward and 13 Jbeta reverse. Original handling: The count from a later analysis was 70 million to 85 million unique TCR beta chains, some 12 million of them shared. Assay used: immunoSEQ multiplex PCR; TCRdb lists only in-frame clones, some missing. D and trimming were read from the DNA, whereas the V and J calls and clone size are those reported in that table. This sample has 150,000 to 200,000 clones, with roughly 80% found just once. The donors gave bone marrow, and they were healthy. Worth noting for this clone: The target antigen is unknown.

Whole-study results and caveats: A highly shared variant cluster was judged a likely technical artifact.

This sequence originates from a woman under 30 in good health and CMV-seronegative. The sequencing sample was made of PBMCs.

The DNA for the CDR3 is TGTGCCAGCTCACCAGGGGGGGATGTCACTGAAGCTTTCTTT. This translates into CASSPGGDVTEAFF. J is TRBJ1-1 and V is TRBV18; perhaps TRBD1 as D (5 bases). Germline CDR1 KGHSH, CDR2 LQKENI. The V end lost 2 bases, the J end lost 4 bases, and 11 bases lay between the germline ends. The CDR3 spans 14 residues.